Listed below are T cell receptor beta chains from one sample, sequenced in a study of blood T cell repertoires in COVID-19. Some clones are missing from TCRdb's copy, which holds only in-frame ones; the method was immunoSEQ multiplex PCR. The repertoire consists of some 42,000 clones, with about 87% occurring once and the leading ten covering approximately 7.2%. Source material: peripheral blood. The origin of the receptors is a human donor in a cohort sampled during active COVID-19. Both conserved end residues are part of each CDR3. The D gene is left open where the match is weak. Clone size is stated in some rows and not others, as once, few, many or a class when expanded.

d_call j_call clone_size v_call cdr3_nt cdr3_aa
. TRBJ1-1 . TRBV18 TGTGCCAGCTCACCTTATTCCGGGAAGAACACTGAAGCTTTCTTT CASSPYSGKNTEAFF
TRBD1 TRBJ2-7 . TRBV10-2 TGCGCCAGCACTCATGGGCCCGCAGGGGGTTATTCCTACGAGCAGTACTTC CASTHGPAGGYSYEQYF
TRBD1 TRBJ2-1 . TRBV30 TGTGCCTGGGGACAGGGCCGCTCCTACAATGAGCAGTTCTTC CAWGQGRSYNEQFF
. TRBJ2-5 . TRBV7-7 TGTGCCAGCAGCGGCAGGGCTAAAGAGACCCAGTACTTC CASSGRAKETQYF
TRBD1 TRBJ2-2 . TRBV5-4 TGTGCCAGCAGCGGGGGACAGGGGGTGGTCGGGGAGCTGTTTTTT CASSGGQGVVGELFF
TRBD1 TRBJ2-7 . TRBV5-1 TGCGCCAGCAGCCCCGGGACAGCTAAAAACGAGCAGTACTTC CASSPGTAKNEQYF
TRBD1 TRBJ2-7 . TRBV4-1 TGCGCCAGCAGTTGGACAGGTATTTCCTACGAGCAGTACTTC CASSWTGISYEQYF
. TRBJ1-4 . TRBV6-5 TGTGCCAGCAGTCGGACAAGGTTGGGTGAAAAACTGTTTTTT CASSRTRLGEKLFF
. TRBJ2-1 . TRBV25-1 TGTGCCAGCAGTGAGGGGCCCCCTCGCTTCAATGAGCAGTTCTTC CASSEGPPRFNEQFF
TRBD1 TRBJ2-7 . TRBV5-1 TGCGCCAGCAGCTGGACAGGGGTTGGCGAGCAGTACTTC CASSWTGVGEQYF
TRBD2 TRBJ2-5 . TRBV6-1 TGTGCCAGCAGTGAAGGGAGCGGGGGGCCCCAAGAGACCCAGTACTTC CASSEGSGGPQETQYF
TRBD2 TRBJ2-3 . TRBV6-2/TRBV6-3 TGTGCCAGCAGTTACTCTTTTAGCGGGGCCAACACAGATACGCAGTATTTT CASSYSFSGANTDTQYF
TRBD1 TRBJ2-3 few TRBV13 TGTGCCAGCAGCTTACCCGAGGGGGCAACAGATACGCAGTATTTT CASSLPEGATDTQYF
. TRBJ1-2 . TRBV18 TGTGCCAGCTCACCGAGGGACTATGGCTACACCTTC CASSPRDYGYTF
. TRBJ1-1 . TRBV25-1 TGTGCCAGCAGCAGACAGCCCCAGGGCACTGAAGCTTTCTTT CASSRQPQGTEAFF
. TRBJ1-4 . TRBV30 TGTGCCTGGAGTCTAGGTCGGGAAAAACTGTTTTTT CAWSLGREKLFF
. TRBJ1-1 . TRBV28 TGTGCCAGTCCCTCCCCAAATCAAACACGGAAGCGGGGTGAAGCTTTCTTT CASPSPNQTRKRGEAFF
TRBD1 TRBJ2-3 . TRBV5-6 TGTGCCAGCAGCCGGGGACAGGGCACAGATACGCAGTATTTT CASSRGQGTDTQYF
. TRBJ1-2 . TRBV28 TGTGCCAGCACTCCATCACCAGGCTATGGCTACACCTTC CASTPSPGYGYTF
TRBD1 TRBJ2-7 . TRBV7-2 TGTGCCAGCAGCCCGGACAGGACCCTCTCCTACGAGCAGTACTTC CASSPDRTLSYEQYF
. TRBJ1-1 . TRBV20-1 TGCAGTGCTAGGAGGAACACTGAAGCTTTCTTT CSARRNTEAFF
. TRBJ2-2 . TRBV2 TGTGCCAGCAAAGAGGGAGCGAACACCGGGGAGCTGTTTTTT CASKEGANTGELFF
. TRBJ1-1 . TRBV30 TGTGCCTGGGGACCGTTGAACACTGAAGCTTTCTTT CAWGPLNTEAFF
TRBD2 TRBJ2-2 . TRBV5-4 TGTGCCAGCAGCCCGGGTGGAGCGGGGGTCGACACCGGGGAGCTGTTTTTT CASSPGGAGVDTGELFF
. TRBJ2-7 . TRBV29-1 TGCAGCGTTGAAGACCCCAGGGTAACGAGCGACGAGCAGTACTTC CSVEDPRVTSDEQYF
TRBD1 TRBJ2-1 . TRBV10-3 TGTGCCATACGATCCGTAGACAGGGCCTACAATGAGCAGTTCTTC CAIRSVDRAYNEQFF
. TRBJ2-3 . TRBV21-1 TGTGCCAGTCGGACAGGGCGCACAGATACGCAGTATTTT CASRTGRTDTQYF
TRBD2 TRBJ2-7 . TRBV7-8 TGTGCCAGCAGCTTACTAGCGGGAGGACCATATCCCTACGAGCAGTACTTC CASSLLAGGPYPYEQYF
. TRBJ1-5 . TRBV28 TGTGCCAGCAGTATGGCCCCTAGCAATCAGCCCCAGCATTTT CASSMAPSNQPQHF
. TRBJ1-1 . TRBV19 TGTGCCAGTAGTATAGAACTCAGGGTTATATCGCTTTTAGTGAACACTGAAGCTTTCTTT CASSIELRVISLLVNTEAFF
TRBD2 TRBJ2-4 . TRBV15 TGTGCCACCAGCAGAGCTAGCGGGGGAAACATTCAGTACTTC CATSRASGGNIQYF
. TRBJ1-6 . TRBV2 TGTGCCAGCAACGGGATAGGGATGAGTTATAATTCACCCCTCCACTTT CASNGIGMSYNSPLHF
TRBD1 TRBJ1-5 . TRBV9 TGTGCCAGCAGCGGGGGGGACAGGAATCAGCCCCAGCATTTT CASSGGDRNQPQHF
TRBD1 TRBJ1-1 . TRBV7-2 TGTGCCAGCAGCCTAACAGGGGCGAGCACTGAAGCTTTCTTT CASSLTGASTEAFF
TRBD2 TRBJ2-1 . TRBV9 TGTGCCAGCAGTCCAAGCGGGAGCTCCTACAATGAGCAGTTCTTC CASSPSGSSYNEQFF
. TRBJ2-5 . TRBV10-3 TGTGCCATCAGTGATCCGAGTAGTCAGACCCAGTACTTC CAISDPSSQTQYF
. TRBJ1-5 . TRBV27 TGTGCCAGCAGGCCCCGGAGCAATCAGCCCCAGCATTTT CASRPRSNQPQHF
. TRBJ1-1 . TRBV6-2/TRBV6-3 TGTGCCAGCAGTTACCAGGGTATTAGAGCTGAAGCTTTCTTT CASSYQGIRAEAFF
TRBD1 TRBJ2-5 . TRBV11-2 TGTGCCAGCAGCTTAGCAGGACAGGGAGAGACCCAGTACTTC CASSLAGQGETQYF
TRBD1 TRBJ1-2 . TRBV5-1 TGCGCCAGCAGCTACAGCCAGGGACAGGTCTATGGCTACACCTTC CASSYSQGQVYGYTF
TRBD1 TRBJ2-2 . TRBV5-1 TGCGCCAGCAGCTTACCCACAGGGGGCAAGACCGGGGAGCTGTTTTTT CASSLPTGGKTGELFF
TRBD1 TRBJ1-5 . TRBV6-5 TGTGCCACCCATCCGTCGACAGGGGGCAATCAGCCCCAGCATTTT CATHPSTGGNQPQHF
. TRBJ1-1 . TRBV4-1 TGCGCCAGCAGCCAAGGTCTGGGTTCAGGGAACACTGAAGCTTTCTTT CASSQGLGSGNTEAFF
. TRBJ2-4 once TRBV3-1/TRBV3-2 TGTGCCAGCAGCCAAACACCTTCTAGGGCCAAAAACATTCAGTACTTC CASSQTPSRAKNIQYF
TRBD1 TRBJ1-4 . TRBV6-1 TGTGCCAGCAGTGAAGCATACAGGGGCATGCTGTTTTTT CASSEAYRGMLFF
. TRBJ2-7 . TRBV25-1 TGTGCCAGCAGTGAGAGTATCTACCACGAGCAGTACTTC CASSESIYHEQYF
TRBD1 TRBJ1-5 medium-sized TRBV27 TGTGCCAGCCGAGGACAGGGAAATCAGCCCCAGCATTTT CASRGQGNQPQHF
. TRBJ1-5 . TRBV5-1 TGCGCCAGCAGCTTGTCCCCAGATAGCAATCAGCCCCAGCATTTT CASSLSPDSNQPQHF
. TRBJ1-1 . TRBV19 TGTGCCAGTAGTATAGGACAGTTGAACACTGAAGCTTTCTTT CASSIGQLNTEAFF
TRBD1 TRBJ1-4 . TRBV30 TGTGCCTGGAGGGACACAGGGGCAACTAATGAAAAACTGTTTTTT CAWRDTGATNEKLFF
. TRBJ2-7 . TRBV6-1 TGTGCCAGCAGTGAACTCGTCTATTCCTACGAGCAGTACTTC CASSELVYSYEQYF
. TRBJ2-7 . TRBV3-1/TRBV3-2 TGTGCCAGCAGCCAAGTTTTATCGCGGCGGGGCGACTCCTACGAGCAGTACTTC CASSQVLSRRGDSYEQYF
. TRBJ1-1 . TRBV2 TGTGCCAGCAGCGAGGGAAACAGGGTTGGGACTGAAGCTTTCTTT CASSEGNRVGTEAFF
. TRBJ1-2 . TRBV4-1 TGCGCCAGCAGCCAAGATCGAACAGGGAGATTTTATGGCTACACCTTC CASSQDRTGRFYGYTF